This entry lists 22 T cell receptor beta chains sequenced from one sample in a study of T-cell reconstitution after alpha-beta-depleted transplantation in children. Preparation of the TCRbeta library involved a method that used unique molecular identifiers. TCRdb reprocessed the PCR reads with MiXCR, giving one entry per CDR3 protein. The sample lists about 480,000 distinct CDR3 sequences, 12% occurring once. Source: PBMCs from the stem cell graft donor, taken from the stem cell graft. The receptors come from a human donor who donated a stem cell graft to a child with combined immunodeficiency.

The J gene is TRBJ2-7, the V gene TRBV18, with 9 nucleotides matching TRBD1. V shed 3 bases and J 6 bases; nucleotides not matched to a gene: 9. The CDR3 sequence is 15 residues long. Germline V CDR1 and CDR2: KGHSH, LQKENI. The CDR3 DNA follows: TGTGCCAGCTCACCTGGACAGGGGACCGCTACCGAGCAGTACTTC. The encoded protein is CASSPGQGTATEQYF.

The table lists this clonotype with many counts. The rearrangement uses TRBV12-3 or TRBV12-4 and TRBJ2-1; the D gene is possibly TRBD1 (6 bases). The CDR3 totals 15 residues. Between the trimmed V and J ends, which lost 7 bases and 3 bases, there was a span of 16 bases. The CDR3 loop is CASTSGQGIYNEQFF. In DNA, the CDR3 is TGTGCCAGCACCTCGGGGCAGGGGATCTACAATGAGCAGTTCTTC.

The V call is TRBV5-1, the J call TRBJ2-1; TRBD2 matches 14 bases. Looked up from germline, CDR1 is SGHRS and CDR2 is YFSETQ. V lost 2 bases, J lost 8 bases, and 3 bases stayed unmatched. This CDR3 has 15 residues. The CDR3 loop reads CASSFGTSGGHEQFF. DNA of the CDR3: TGCGCCAGCAGCTTCGGGACTAGCGGGGGCCATGAGCAGTTCTTC. Together with reference TRBV5-1 and TRBJ2-1, the CDR3 gives the full variable domain: KAGVTQTPRYLIKTRGQQVTLSCSPISGHRSVSWYQQTPGQGLQFLFEYFSETQRNKGNFPGRFSGRQFSNSRSEMNVSTLELGDSALYLCASSFGTSGGHEQFFGPGTRLTVL.

This clonotype was detected only a few times. This rearrangement joins TRBV20-1 to TRBJ1-3; D might be TRBD1 (6 bases). The V gene's germline CDR1 is DFQATT and CDR2 SNEGSKA (reference sequence). Trimming stripped 2 bases from V and 0 bases from J, with 11 bases between. CDR3 length equals 15 residues. CDR3 protein: CSARSGADSGNTIYF. CDR3 nucleotide sequence: TGCAGTGCTAGATCGGGGGCCGACTCTGGAAACACCATATATTTT.

V usage is TRBV6-1 and J usage is TRBJ2-7, with 7 bases matching TRBD1. V lost 8 bases to trimming and J lost 0 bases; unmatched junction nucleotides: 7. This CDR3 has 14 amino acids. Per the germline V gene, CDR1 is MNHNS and CDR2 is SASEGT. The CDR3 coding sequence is TGTGCCAGCGGGGGACAGTCCCACTCCTACGAGCAGTACTTC. Translated: CASGGQSHSYEQYF.

This chain joins TRBV4-1 and TRBJ2-4; TRBD2 matches at 12 bases. Germline V lookup: CDR1 MGHRA, CDR2 YSYEKL. V shed 4 bases, J shed 6 bases, and the junction held 4 bases outside the gene matches. This CDR3 has 15 residues. The DNA of the CDR3 is TGCGCCAGCAGCCGAATACTAGCGGGGGGAAACATTCAGTACTTC. Translation gives CASSRILAGGNIQYF.

This clonotype showed up many times. The rearrangement links TRBV4-3 to TRBJ2-1; D tentatively reads TRBD1 or TRBD2 (6 bases each). Germline V gene data show CDR1 as LGHNA and CDR2 as YSLEER. Between the trimmed V and J ends, which lost 5 bases and 11 bases, there was a span of 10 bases. The CDR3 length is 11 residues. CDR3 residues: CASSEGGQQFF. The CDR3 nucleotides are TGCGCCAGCAGCGAGGGGGGACAGCAGTTCTTC.

This clonotype showed up just a few times. The V gene is TRBV28, the J gene TRBJ2-1; D is tentatively TRBD1 or TRBD2 (5 bases each). The CDR3 sequence is 15 residues long. Germline CDR1 reads MDHEN; CDR2 reads SYDVKM. V lost 3 bases and J 4 bases, leaving 13 bases between the germline ends. This CDR3 is CASSFEGPGYNEQFF. CDR3 in DNA: TGTGCCAGCAGTTTCGAGGGGCCGGGATACAATGAGCAGTTCTTC.

This chain connects TRBV27 to TRBJ2-7; a possible D gene is TRBD1 (5 bases). Germline V gene lookup returns CDR1 MNHEY and CDR2 SMNVEV (reference sequence). The V and J ends lost 2 bases and 3 bases respectively, with 11 bases between them. The CDR3 totals 14 residues. Here the CDR3 DNA reads TGTGCCAGCAGTTTAATCCAGGGTATCTACGAGCAGTACTTC. Amino acids: CASSLIQGIYEQYF.

The gene calls are TRBV5-1 and TRBJ1-1, with D unclear. This CDR3 spans 15 amino acids. The V gene lost 6 bases and the J gene lost 0 bases, with 15 bases spanning the gap. Per germline, CDR1 SGHRS and CDR2 YFSETQ. The CDR3 loop is CASNPDMGVNTEAFF. The CDR3, as DNA: TGCGCCAGCAACCCAGACATGGGAGTGAACACTGAAGCTTTCTTT.

The V gene is TRBV18, the J gene TRBJ2-7, with TRBD2 identical over 7 bases. CDR3 length: 14 residues. V was pared by 3 bases and J by 3 bases, with 5 bases of the junction left unmatched. Germline CDR1 is KGHSH and CDR2 is LQKENI. The CDR3 DNA is TGTGCCAGCTCACCTCCTAGCGGCCACTACGAGCAGTACTTC. Its translation is CASSPPSGHYEQYF.

The chain employs TRBV20-1 and TRBJ2-3; D remains ambiguous. Germline loops: CDR1 DFQATT, CDR2 SNEGSKA (reference sequence). With 7 bases removed from V and 0 bases from J, the gap between germline ends came to 11 bases. The CDR3 is made up of 13 amino acids. CDR3 nucleotide sequence: TGCAGTGTCAGTAGTCCTAGCACAGATACGCAGTATTTT. Its protein product is CSVSSPSTDTQYF.

This clonotype was counted between two and nine times. The V gene is TRBV10-3, the J gene TRBJ2-7, with a possible D match to TRBD2 (6 bases). The germline V gene has CDR1 ENHRY and CDR2 SYGVKD. V shed 2 bases and J shed 5 bases, with 7 bases lying between them. This CDR3 is 12 amino acids long. In DNA, the CDR3 is TGTGCCATCAGTGAGCCGGGAGACGAGCAGTACTTC. Translation: CAISEPGDEQYF.

This clonotype was counted at least ten times. The chain joins TRBV11-2 to TRBJ2-3; 7 bases map to TRBD2. CDR3 length: 20 residues. J gave up 1 base and V 2 bases, and 18 bases lay outside the gene matches. The germline V gene has CDR1 SGHAT and CDR2 FQNNGV. In DNA form, the CDR3 reads TGTGCCAGCAGCTTAATGTTGGTTGGCGGCGGGGGACGGGGCACAGATACGCAGTATTTT. Residues: CASSLMLVGGGGRGTDTQYF.

Many counts were recorded for this clonotype. V usage is TRBV4-3 and J usage is TRBJ1-2; 8 bases are a match to TRBD1. V shed 0 bases and J 2 bases; nucleotides not matched to a gene: 2. The CDR3 loop spans 15 amino acids. Germline assignment: CDR1 LGHNA and CDR2 YSLEER. The CDR3: CASSQDRGPNYGYTF. The CDR3 DNA is TGCGCCAGCAGCCAAGACAGGGGGCCAAACTATGGCTACACCTTC.

The V gene is TRBV14, the J gene TRBJ1-3; no clear D gene. Trimming removed 0 bases from V and 4 bases from J, with 7 bases in between. CDR3 size: 14 residues. Per the germline V gene, CDR1 is SGHDN and CDR2 is FVKESK. CDR3 DNA: TGTGCCAGCAGCCAAGATCTGGCAGGAAACACCATATATTTT. Protein product: CASSQDLAGNTIYF.

V is TRBV15 and J is TRBJ2-1; 7 nucleotides agree with TRBD2. Trimming cost V 6 bases and J 4 bases; bases outside gene matches: 12. This CDR3 has 16 amino acids. Germline-derived CDR1 and CDR2 are LNHNV and YYDKDF (reference sequence). The CDR3 DNA reads TGTGCCACCAGTCGCTCCTGGGGGGGGTCATACAATGAGCAGTTCTTC. Amino acids: CATSRSWGGSYNEQFF.

The V gene is TRBV7-6, the J gene TRBJ2-5; 8 bases agree with TRBD1. CDR3 length: 14 amino acids. The ends lost 5 bases at V and 4 bases at J; junction bases unmatched: 6. CDR1 and CDR2 (germline): SGHVS, FNYEAQ. The CDR3 is CASSPNTGGETQYF. CDR3 nucleotides: TGTGCCAGCAGCCCAAATACAGGGGGAGAGACCCAGTACTTC.

The chain carries TRBV12-3 or TRBV12-4 and TRBJ2-5; TRBD2 agrees at 9 bases. J gave up 4 bases and V 8 bases, and 11 bases lay outside the gene matches. This CDR3 region has 15 residues. The CDR3 DNA reads TGTGCCAGCCGAGATGCAGGTAGCGGGAGAGAGACCCAGTACTTC. Amino acid sequence: CASRDAGSGRETQYF.

This chain links TRBV6-5 with TRBJ2-3; 13 bases map to TRBD2. V shed 4 bases, J shed 5 bases, and the junction held 12 bases outside the gene matches. This CDR3 is 18 amino acids long. In germline, CDR1 is MNHEY, CDR2 SVGAGI. The CDR3 DNA reads as TGTGCCAGCAGTTTAATGACTACTAGCGGGGGGGCAAGAGATACGCAGTATTTT. Translated, it gives CASSLMTTSGGARDTQYF.

This chain uses TRBV5-6 with TRBJ2-7, with no clear D. Germline V gene data show CDR1 as SGHDT and CDR2 as YYEEEE. There are 14 residues in the CDR3. Trimming stripped 4 bases from V and 4 bases from J, with 15 bases between. The CDR3 sequence is CASSPYGLIYEQYF. As DNA, the CDR3 is TGTGCCAGCAGCCCTTACGGTCTTATTTACGAGCAGTACTTC.

There are a few counts of this clonotype. The genes are TRBV15 and TRBJ2-7; no reliable D call. V shed 5 bases and J shed 2 bases, with 19 bases lying between them. The CDR3 runs 16 residues. Germline V lookup: CDR1 LNHNV, CDR2 YYDKDF (reference sequence). The CDR3 here is CATSLEYLPEPYEQYF. DNA for the CDR3: TGTGCCACCAGCCTAGAATACCTCCCGGAACCCTACGAGCAGTACTTC.